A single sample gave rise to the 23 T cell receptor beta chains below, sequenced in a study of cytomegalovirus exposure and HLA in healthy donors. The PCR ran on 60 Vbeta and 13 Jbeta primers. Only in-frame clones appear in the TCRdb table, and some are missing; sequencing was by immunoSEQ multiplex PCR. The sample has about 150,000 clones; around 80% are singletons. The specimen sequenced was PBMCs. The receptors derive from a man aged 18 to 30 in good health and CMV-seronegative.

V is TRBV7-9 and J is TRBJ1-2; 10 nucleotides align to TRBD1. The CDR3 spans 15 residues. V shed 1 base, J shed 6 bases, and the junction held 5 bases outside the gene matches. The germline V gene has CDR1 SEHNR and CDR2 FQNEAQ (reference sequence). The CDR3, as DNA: TGTGCCAGCAGCTTAGGAAGGACAGGGGGAGATGGCTACACCTTC. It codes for CASSLGRTGGDGYTF.

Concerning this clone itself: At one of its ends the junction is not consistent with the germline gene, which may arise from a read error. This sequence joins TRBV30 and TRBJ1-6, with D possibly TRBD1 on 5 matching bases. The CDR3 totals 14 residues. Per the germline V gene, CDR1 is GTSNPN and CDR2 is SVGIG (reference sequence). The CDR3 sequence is CASSGGPYNSPLHF. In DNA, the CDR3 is TGTGCCTCCTCCGGGGGACCCTATAATTCACCCCTTCACTTT.

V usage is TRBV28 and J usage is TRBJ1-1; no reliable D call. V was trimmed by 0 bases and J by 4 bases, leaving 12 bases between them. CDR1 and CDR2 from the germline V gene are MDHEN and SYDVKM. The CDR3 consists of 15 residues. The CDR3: CASSLWASEVTEAFF. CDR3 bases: TGTGCCAGCAGTTTATGGGCCAGCGAAGTCACTGAAGCTTTCTTT.

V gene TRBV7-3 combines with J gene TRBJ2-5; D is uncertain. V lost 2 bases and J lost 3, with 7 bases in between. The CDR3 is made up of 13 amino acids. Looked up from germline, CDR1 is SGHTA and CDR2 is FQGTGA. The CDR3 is CASSLGSEETQYF. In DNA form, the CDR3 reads TGTGCCAGCAGCTTAGGCAGTGAAGAGACCCAGTACTTC.

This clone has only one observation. CDR3 in amino acids: CASSVGDSGYTF. DNA of the CDR3: TGTGCCAGCAGTGTAGGGGACTCGGGCTACACCTTC. The chain employs TRBV6-1 and TRBJ1-2; D may be TRBD1 (5 bases). Trimming shortened V by 4 bases and J by 8 bases, and 11 bases separated the two germline ends. Per germline, CDR1 MNHNS and CDR2 SASEGT. The length of the CDR3 is 12 residues.

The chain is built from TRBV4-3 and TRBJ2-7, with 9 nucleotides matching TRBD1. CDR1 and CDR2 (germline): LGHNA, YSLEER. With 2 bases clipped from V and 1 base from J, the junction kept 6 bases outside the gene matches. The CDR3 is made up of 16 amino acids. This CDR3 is CASSQSLGTGSYEQYF. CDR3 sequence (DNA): TGCGCCAGCAGCCAATCCCTCGGGACAGGGTCCTACGAGCAGTACTTC.

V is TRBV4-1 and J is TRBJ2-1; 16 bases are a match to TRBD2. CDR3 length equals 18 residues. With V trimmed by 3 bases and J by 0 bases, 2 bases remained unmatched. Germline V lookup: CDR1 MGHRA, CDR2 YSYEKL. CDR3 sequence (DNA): TGCGCCAGCAGCCAGGGACTAGCGGGAGGGCCCTCCTACAATGAGCAGTTCTTC. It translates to CASSQGLAGGPSYNEQFF.

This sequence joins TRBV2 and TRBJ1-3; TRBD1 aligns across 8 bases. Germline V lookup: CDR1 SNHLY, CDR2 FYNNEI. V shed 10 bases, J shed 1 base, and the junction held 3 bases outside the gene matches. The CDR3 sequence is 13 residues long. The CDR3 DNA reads TGTGCCATCCGGACAGGGTCTGGAAACACCATATATTTT. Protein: CAIRTGSGNTIYF. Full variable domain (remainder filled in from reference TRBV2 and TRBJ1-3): EPEVTQTPSHQVTQMGQEVILRCVPISNHLYFYWYRQILGQKVEFLVSFYNNEISEKSEIFDDQFSVERPDGSNFTLKIRSTKLEDSAMYFCAIRTGSGNTIYFGEGSWLTVV.

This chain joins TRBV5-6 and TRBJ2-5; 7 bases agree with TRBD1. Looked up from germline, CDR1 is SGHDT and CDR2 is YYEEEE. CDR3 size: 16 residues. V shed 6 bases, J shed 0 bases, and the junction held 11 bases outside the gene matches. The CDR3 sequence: CASKAQGTEYQETQYF. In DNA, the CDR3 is TGTGCCAGCAAGGCTCAGGGGACAGAGTACCAAGAGACCCAGTACTTC. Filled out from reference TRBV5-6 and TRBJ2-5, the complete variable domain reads DAGVTQSPTHLIKTRGQQVTLRCSPKSGHDTVSWYQQALGQGPQFIFQYYEEEERQRGNFPDRFSGHQFPNYSSELNVNALLLGDSALYLCASKAQGTEYQETQYFGPGTRLLVL.

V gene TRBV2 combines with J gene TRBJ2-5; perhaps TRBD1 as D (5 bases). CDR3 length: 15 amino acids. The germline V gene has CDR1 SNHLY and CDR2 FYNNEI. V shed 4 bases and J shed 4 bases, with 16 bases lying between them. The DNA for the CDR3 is TGTGCCAGCAGTGTAACAGCTCCTAGGGGAGAGACCCAGTACTTC. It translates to CASSVTAPRGETQYF.

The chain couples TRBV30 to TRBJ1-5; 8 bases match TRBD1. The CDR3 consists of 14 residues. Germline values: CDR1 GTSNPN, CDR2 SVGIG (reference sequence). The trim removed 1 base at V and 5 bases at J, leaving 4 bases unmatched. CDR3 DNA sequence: TGTGCCTGGAGTGCGGCAGGGGGCGATCAGCCCCAGCATTTT. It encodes CAWSAAGGDQPQHF.

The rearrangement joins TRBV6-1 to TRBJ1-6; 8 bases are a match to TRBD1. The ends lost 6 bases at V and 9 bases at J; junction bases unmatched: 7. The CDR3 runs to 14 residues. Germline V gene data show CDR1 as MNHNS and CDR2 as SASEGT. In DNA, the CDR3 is TGTGCCAGCAGCGCGATACAGGGGGTTTCACCCCTCCACTTT. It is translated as CASSAIQGVSPLHF.

The CDR3 protein is CASIRRPWQGETEAFF. The CDR3 DNA sequence: TGTGCCAGCATTAGACGTCCTTGGCAGGGGGAAACTGAAGCTTTCTTT. The chain couples TRBV6-6 to TRBJ1-1; TRBD1 matches at 7 bases. The CDR3 loop spans 16 amino acids. The J segment lost 5 bases and the V segment lost 7 bases, leaving 16 bases of the junction unmatched. Germline CDR1 is MNHNY and CDR2 is SVGAGI (reference sequence).

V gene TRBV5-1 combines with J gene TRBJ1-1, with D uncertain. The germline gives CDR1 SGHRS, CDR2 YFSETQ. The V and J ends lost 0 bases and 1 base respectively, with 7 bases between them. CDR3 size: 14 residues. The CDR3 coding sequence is TGCGCCAGCAGCTTGGTTTCAAAGAACACTGAAGCTTTCTTT. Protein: CASSLVSKNTEAFF.

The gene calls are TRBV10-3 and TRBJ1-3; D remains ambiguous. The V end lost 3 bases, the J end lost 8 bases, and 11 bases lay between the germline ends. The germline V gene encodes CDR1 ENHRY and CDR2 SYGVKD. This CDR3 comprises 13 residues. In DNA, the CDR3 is TGTGCCATCAGTGACAGGCCCGGGGACACCATATATTTT. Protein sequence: CAISDRPGDTIYF.

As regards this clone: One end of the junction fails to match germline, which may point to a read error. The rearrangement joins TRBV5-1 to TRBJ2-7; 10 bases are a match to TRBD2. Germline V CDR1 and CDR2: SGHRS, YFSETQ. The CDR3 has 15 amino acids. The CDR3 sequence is CANSLNRLAGDEQYF. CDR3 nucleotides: TGCGCCAACAGCTTGAATAGGCTAGCGGGGGACGAGCAGTACTTC.

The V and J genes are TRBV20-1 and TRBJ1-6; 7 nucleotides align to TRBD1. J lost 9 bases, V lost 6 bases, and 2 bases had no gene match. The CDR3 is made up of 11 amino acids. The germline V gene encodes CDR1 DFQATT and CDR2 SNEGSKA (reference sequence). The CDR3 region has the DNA TGCAGTGCAAACAGGGGTTCACCCCTCCACTTT. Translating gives CSANRGSPLHF.

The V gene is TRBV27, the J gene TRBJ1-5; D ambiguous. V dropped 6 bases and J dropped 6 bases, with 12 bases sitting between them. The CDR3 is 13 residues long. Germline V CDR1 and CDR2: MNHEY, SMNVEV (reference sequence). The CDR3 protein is CASSLSEGQPQHF. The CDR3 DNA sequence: TGTGCCAGCAGCCTTTCGGAGGGTCAGCCCCAGCATTTT.

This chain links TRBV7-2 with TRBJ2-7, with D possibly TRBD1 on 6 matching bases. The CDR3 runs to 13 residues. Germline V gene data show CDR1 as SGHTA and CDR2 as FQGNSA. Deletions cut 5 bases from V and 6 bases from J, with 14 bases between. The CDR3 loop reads CASSPRGGTEQYF. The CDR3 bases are TGTGCCAGCAGCCCACGAGGGGGAACCGAGCAGTACTTC.

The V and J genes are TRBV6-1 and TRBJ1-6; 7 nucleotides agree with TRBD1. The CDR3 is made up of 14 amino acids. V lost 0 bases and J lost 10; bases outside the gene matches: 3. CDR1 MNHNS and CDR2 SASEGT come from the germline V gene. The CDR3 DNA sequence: TGTGCCAGCAGTGAAGCAGGGGGCGCATCACCCCTCCACTTT. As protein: CASSEAGGASPLHF.

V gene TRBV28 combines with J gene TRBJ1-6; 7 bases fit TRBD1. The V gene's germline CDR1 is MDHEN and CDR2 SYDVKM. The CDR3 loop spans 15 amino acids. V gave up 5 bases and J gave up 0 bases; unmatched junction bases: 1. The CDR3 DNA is TGTGCCAGCAGTCCAGGGGGCTCCTATAATTCACCCCTCCACTTT. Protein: CASSPGGSYNSPLHF.

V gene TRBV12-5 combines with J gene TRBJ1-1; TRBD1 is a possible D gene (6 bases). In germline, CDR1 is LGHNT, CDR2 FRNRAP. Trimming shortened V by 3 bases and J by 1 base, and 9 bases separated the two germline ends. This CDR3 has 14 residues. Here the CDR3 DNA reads TGTGCTAGTGGTTTAGGGACACAGAACACTGAAGCTTTCTTT. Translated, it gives CASGLGTQNTEAFF.

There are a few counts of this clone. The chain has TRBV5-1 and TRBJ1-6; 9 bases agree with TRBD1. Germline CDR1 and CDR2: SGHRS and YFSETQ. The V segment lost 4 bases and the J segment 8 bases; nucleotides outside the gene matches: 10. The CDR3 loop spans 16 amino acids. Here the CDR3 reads CASSIGTGLLYSPLHF. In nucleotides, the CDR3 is TGCGCCAGCAGCATAGGGACAGGGTTGCTTTATTCACCCCTCCACTTT.